This T cell receptor (beta chain) was observed in a study of early T cells in non-severe SARS-CoV-2 infection (dated by TCRdb to the early 2020s). Regarding the complete study: TCR sequencing used bulk RNA from unsorted whole blood, so alpha and beta chains could not be paired.

A case-control design nested within a healthcare worker cohort in London, UK, was used, with weekly nasopharyngeal swab PCR tests and blood sampling performed. Healthcare workers were recruited during the week of the UK lockdown, between 23 and 31 March 2020, and followed weekly for up to roughly 15 weeks. Library prep was done by 5' RACE. Sequencer: NextSeq 500. The TCR library protocol attached unique molecular identifiers to individual cDNA molecules to correct for sequencing error and PCR bias. Both TCR alpha and beta chains were sequenced, and tight co-correlation was observed between alpha and beta sequence abundances in each sample. In the source study's methods: Decombinator V4 was used to annotate the V gene, J gene and CDR3 of the TCR sequences. TCRs were defined as expanded if a significant change between any two time points was detected under a Poisson model with p below 0.0001. Abundances of TCRs were expressed as counts per million after normalisation to the total number of TCRs sequenced in each sample. MAIT TCRs were defined by TRAV1-2 paired with TRAJ12, TRAJ20 or TRAJ33, and iNKT TCRs by TRAV10 paired with TRAJ18. VDJdb, accessed on 1 November 2021, was searched for TCRs annotated for CMV, EBV and SARS-CoV-2, and TCRs annotated for more than one antigen were excluded. The raw public data were reprocessed by TCRdb itself: fastp quality trimming at Q25, MiXCR clonotype calling, in-frame beta chains only. Every entry covers one CDR3 protein and lists the most common genes and DNA from its rows. The V and J calls and clone size are TCRdb's, not the authors'. The sample table shows more than 90,000 distinct CDR3 sequences, and 13% are seen once. Together, the top ten hold approximately 2.3% of the sample.

Study-level results and caveats: Matching against VDJdb was skewed toward anti-spike CD8 responses, likely underestimated virus-specific expansions, and missed private and CD4 specificities.

The CDR3 goes from the cysteine to the phenylalanine over 19 residues. The DNA shown is the 57-base CDR3, in frame from base 1. V has 3 bases trimmed and J has 8 bases trimmed; junction bases matching no gene number 14. CDR1 and CDR2 were assigned from the germline V gene (reference sequence) as SEHNR and FQNEAQ. For this clonotype: Its antigen remains unidentified. Per-nucleotide qualities are absent, and no much larger clonotype sits a single base away.

The rearranged chain carries TRBV7-9 and TRBJ2-1, with 15 central nucleotides matching TRBD2. The TCR was taken from an adult who was a healthcare worker with PCR-confirmed SARS-CoV-2 infection or an uninfected control (not recorded which). The sequenced sample was whole blood. The CDR3 amino acid sequence is: CASSFGTSGGRRFWDEQFF. The nucleotide sequence reads TGTGCCAGCAGCTTCGGGACTAGCGGGGGGCGACGATTTTGGGATGAGCAGTTCTTC.